These T cell receptor beta chains were read from a single sample in a study of regulatory T cells in long-lasting Graves disease. From the multiplex PCR reads, TCRdb called clonotypes with MiXCR, one entry per CDR3 protein. The sample yields 530,000 or so distinct CDR3 sequences, 13% seen once. The same data also contributed to another study, on T cells in Graves' hyperthyroidism and ophthalmopathy.

The specimen comprised peripheral blood mononuclear cells (PBMCs), sampled at new diagnosis, from a patient treated with antithyroid drugs. The receptors were gathered from a man aged 30-40 years with Graves disease. Each CDR3 is given with its conserved first and last residue. The D gene is left open where the match is weak. Clone size is not always given. Where it is, it says once, few, many or a class for expanded clones.

TRBD1,TRBJ2-7,many,TRBV28,TGTGCCAGCAGACAACCGGGACAGGGAACCTACGAGCAGTACTTC,CASRQPGQGTYEQYF
.,TRBJ1-6,many,TRBV11-2,TGTGCCAGCAGCTTAGAGGGGTACTATAATTCACCCCTCCACTTT,CASSLEGYYNSPLHF
.,TRBJ2-4,many,TRBV11-2,TGTGCCAGCAGCTTAGTCGGCGAAACCAAAAACATTCAGTACTTC,CASSLVGETKNIQYF
TRBD1,TRBJ1-2,many,TRBV11-2,TGTGCCAGCAGCATAACGACAGGGGTTCATGGCTACACCTTC,CASSITTGVHGYTF
.,TRBJ2-5,few,TRBV29-1,TGCAGCGTAGCGCTGGGGTGGTACCAAGAGACCCAGTACTTC,CSVALGWYQETQYF
TRBD2,TRBJ2-2,.,TRBV5-1,TGCGCCACTCGGACTAGTGACACCGGGGAGCTGTTTTTT,CATRTSDTGELFF
.,TRBJ1-2,.,TRBV29-1,TGCAGCGTCGCTCCGGGAGGGTATGGCTACACCTTC,CSVAPGGYGYTF
.,TRBJ2-4,few,TRBV19,TGTGCCAGTAGTATAGCCCAGCTAGCCAAAAACATTCAGTACTTC,CASSIAQLAKNIQYF
TRBD2,TRBJ2-5,many,TRBV6-1,TGTGCCAGCAGTGAATTCGGGACTAGCGGGAGGGCCCTCGGAAGGGAGACCCAGTACTTC,CASSEFGTSGRALGRETQYF
TRBD2,TRBJ2-7,.,TRBV6-5,TGTGCCAGCAGTTACATGGCTAGCGGGAGAGGAGAGCAGTACTTC,CASSYMASGRGEQYF
TRBD2,TRBJ2-3,.,TRBV30,TGTGCCTGGAGGCCCGGGGGGACTAGTTTAGATACGCAGTATTTT,CAWRPGGTSLDTQYF
TRBD2,TRBJ2-3,many,TRBV2,TGTGCCAGCACCTACTACTGGGGAGGGCGCACAGATACGCAGTATTTT,CASTYYWGGRTDTQYF
TRBD1,TRBJ1-1,many,TRBV5-5,TGTGCCAGCAGCTCCTACAGGGGAAAGGCTGAAGCTTTCTTT,CASSSYRGKAEAFF
.,TRBJ2-1,many,TRBV25-1,TGTGCCAGCAGTGACCCCGGGGGCGGGGTTAATGAGCAGTTCTTC,CASSDPGGGVNEQFF
.,TRBJ2-3,many,TRBV7-2,TGTGCCAGCAGCTTAACATTGGGGGGCGCAGATACGCAGTATTTT,CASSLTLGGADTQYF
.,TRBJ1-2,many,TRBV11-2,TGTGCCAGCAGCCCGAGCCCCACAGGAATTGGTGGCTACACCTTC,CASSPSPTGIGGYTF
.,TRBJ1-2,.,TRBV12-3/TRBV12-4,TGTGCCAGCGGTTTGAGGTCTTATAACTATGGCTACACCTTC,CASGLRSYNYGYTF
.,TRBJ2-7,many,TRBV11-2,TGTGCCAGCAGCGGCCTAGGGGGGAAGTTACCCTACGAGCAGTACTTC,CASSGLGGKLPYEQYF
.,TRBJ2-7,many,TRBV11-2,TGTGCCAGCAGCTTAGGGGTCCTAGCCATAGACTACGAGCAGTACTTC,CASSLGVLAIDYEQYF
.,TRBJ1-2,.,TRBV19,TGTGCCAGTAGTATAGATAGCACCTATGGCTACACCTTC,CASSIDSTYGYTF